The T cell receptor (beta chain) described here comes from a study of T cells in Graves' hyperthyroidism and ophthalmopathy (dated by TCRdb to between 2018 and 2021). For the wider study: Peripheral blood was sampled at the time of initial diagnosis, prior to any treatment. A discovery cohort of approximately 97 patients, about 44 with Graves' ophthalmopathy and about 60 with stable Graves' hyperthyroidism, was used to find distinguishing TCR V-J signatures. Whether ophthalmopathy could be predicted prospectively was tested in an independent validation cohort made up of under 20 hyperthyroidism patients plus 17 patients who later progressed to ophthalmopathy. The 100 discovery patients were divided at random into training and test sets in a 7:3 ratio. Thyroid tissue and blood T-cell repertoires from about six Graves' hyperthyroidism patients were also compared in the study. After blood sampling, hyperthyroidism patients were treated with methimazole at a starting dose of 30 mg daily, and ophthalmopathy patients were treated with high-dose intravenous methylprednisolone. The paper describes TCR Vbeta CDR3 sequencing of 120 to 150 peripheral blood samples, made up of roughly 45 ophthalmopathy patients, more than 70 hyperthyroidism patients and 17 progressor patients.

CDR3 length: 17 amino acids, cysteine to phenylalanine. This entry keeps only the CDR3 DNA: 51 bases, framed from base 1. CDR1 and CDR2 (ENHRY, SYGVKD) derive from the germline V gene. TCR beta CDR3 regions were amplified from RNA transcripts. For the first round of RT-PCR on the TCR CDR3, the HTBI primer set was used together with the Qiagen OneStep RT-PCR kit. Libraries were constructed in a second round of multiplex PCR, after which size selection and purification were carried out. Sequencing of the libraries was done on an Illumina HiSeq2000 using paired-end 100 bp reads. The published analysis was carried out like this. Raw data were processed with SOAPnuke, discarding reads with adapters, uncalled bases, mean Phred below 15, or no exact constant-primer or identifier match. High-quality paired reads were merged with COPE v1.2.5, and unique nucleotide sequences were defined as clonotypes. Clonotypes were aligned to IMGT TRBV, TRBD and TRBJ reference segments using MiTCR v1.1. The analysis included only V-J combinations with a frequency above 0.0001, which together covered 99.2% of the repertoires. A TCS score was defined as the ratio of F50 (clonal expansion) to E x V (chaos), with BLOSUM62-based TCRdist applied between CDR3 peptides within each V-J. Welch's t-statistics and random forest reduced roughly 530 V-J features to 13, which were used in a naive Bayes classifier (R e1071). The similarity between thyroid and blood repertoires was quantified using the Morisita-Horn index. TCRdb reworked the public reads: Q25 trimming with fastp, MiXCR clone assembly, productive beta chains retained. Every distinct CDR3 protein forms one entry, paired with its most common genes and DNA. The V and J calls were not made by the authors but by TCRdb's processing. In this sample the table shows around 720,000 distinct CDR3 sequences, roughly a third of which occur a single time. Around a third of the sample rests with the top ten.

Stable Graves' hyperthyroidism was defined as no progression to ophthalmopathy during 18 months of follow-up. Hyperthyroidism patients were newly diagnosed, had a disease duration of under 2 months, and were aged 18 to 65 years. Exclusion was applied to patients with uncontrolled infections, other autoimmune diseases, pregnancy or lactation. Diagnoses were established on the basis of clinical symptoms, serum thyroxine and TRAb, thyroid ultrasound, and orbital computed tomography. PBMCs were isolated from 7.5 to 10 ml of fresh peripheral blood by Ficoll-Paque density gradient centrifugation. Total RNA was extracted with Trizol reagent, and quality was checked on an Agilent 2100 Bioanalyzer. The paper as a whole reports these results and caveats: Most expanded thyroid clonotypes (frequency above 0.001) were also detected in blood, a finding suggesting that blood repertoires may reflect thyroid immune responses. No statistical method was used to fix the sample size in advance, and group allocation was not hidden from the investigators. A 13 V-J signature model separated ophthalmopathy from stable hyperthyroidism, with approximately 87% sensitivity and around 84% specificity in cross-validation and 80%/75% in testing. In validation, the model predicted progression to ophthalmopathy with 55% to 71% sensitivity and roughly 75% specificity, a median of about 6 months before onset.

This clonotype is a singleton in its sample. Its target antigen remains unknown. The junction differs from germline at one of its ends, possibly a read error. The source material was blood. The chain links TRBV10-3 with TRBJ1-2; 10 bases in the middle match TRBD1. This sequence originates from a woman between 40 and 50 years old with Graves' hyperthyroidism. The DNA is as follows: TGTGCCAGCAGTTACTCGACGCCGGACAGGGGGAACTATGGCTACACCTTC. Its translation is CASSYSTPDRGNYGYTF.